Below are 31 T cell receptor beta chains sequenced from a single sample in a study of blood T cell repertoires in COVID-19. Produced via immunoSEQ multiplex PCR; TCRdb's table is partial and in-frame only. This table has roughly 410,000 clones, approximately 91% appearing once. Sequenced: peripheral blood. These receptors originate from a woman aged 40 to 50 with COVID-19, enrolled during active disease.

This rearrangement joins TRBV28 to TRBJ2-3, with TRBD2 matching 10 bases. V was pared by 3 bases and J by 2 bases, with 11 bases of the junction left unmatched. This CDR3 spans 18 amino acids. Germline V gene sequence: CDR1 MDHEN, CDR2 SYDVKM. The CDR3 DNA follows: TGTGCCAGCAGTTTCATTCTAGCGGGAGAGGGGCCCACAGATACGCAGTATTTT. Its protein product is CASSFILAGEGPTDTQYF. Supplemented by reference TRBV28 and TRBJ2-3, the full variable domain reads DVKVTQSSRYLVKRTGEKVFLECVQDMDHENMFWYRQDPGLGLRLIYFSYDVKMKEKGDIPEGYSVSREKKERFSLILESASTNQTSMYLCASSFILAGEGPTDTQYFGPGTRLTVL.

The CDR3 DNA reads TGCGCCAGCAGCTTGGAGACATCCACTGAAGCTTTCTTT. Translated: CASSLETSTEAFF. The V gene is TRBV5-1, the J gene TRBJ1-1; D is unclear. Germline CDR1 reads SGHRS; CDR2 reads YFSETQ. V was cut by 0 bases and J by 4 bases, with 7 bases left in between. The CDR3 is 13 amino acids.

This rearrangement joins TRBV7-3 to TRBJ2-5; D is undetermined. The CDR3 totals 13 residues. V lost 3 bases, J lost 1 base, and 6 bases lay in between. The germline V gene encodes CDR1 SGHTA and CDR2 FQGTGA. The DNA for the CDR3 is TGTGCCAGCAGCTTCGGGTTCCAAGAGACCCAGTACTTC. This gives the protein CASSFGFQETQYF. Full variable domain (outside the CDR3, taken from reference TRBV7-3 and TRBJ2-5): GAGVSQTPSNKVTEKGKYVELRCDPISGHTALYWYRQSLGQGPEFLIYFQGTGAADDSGLPNDRFFAVRPEGSVSTLKIQRTERGDSAVYLCASSFGFQETQYFGPGTRLLVL.

V is TRBV23-1 and J is TRBJ1-1; 8 bases fit TRBD1. TRBV23-1 is an ORF, and what it does is uncertain. This CDR3 is built from 22 residues. Trimming removed 0 bases from V and 3 bases from J; junction bases left unmatched: 24. The DNA of the CDR3 is TGCGCCAGCAGTCAATCGGGGTCCGTAGATGGGACAGGCGAGGGACTATACACTGAAGCTTTCTTT. Translation gives CASSQSGSVDGTGEGLYTEAFF.

Comments on this clone: The junction shows a germline mismatch at one end, possibly a read error. This chain uses TRBV27 with TRBJ2-7; TRBD1 aligns across 7 bases. CDR1 and CDR2 from the germline V gene are MNHEY and SMNVEV (reference sequence). There are 15 residues in the CDR3. The CDR3 is CASTLRWAGGYEQYF. CDR3 in DNA: TGTGCCAGCACTTTAAGGTGGGCAGGGGGCTACGAGCAGTACTTC.

V gene TRBV28 combines with J gene TRBJ1-5, with 9 bases aligning to TRBD1. V was clipped by 3 bases and J by 7 bases; unmatched bases: 10. This CDR3 is 16 amino acids long. Per germline, CDR1 MDHEN and CDR2 SYDVKM. As DNA, the CDR3 is TGTGCCAGCAGTTTTAGGGGGACAGGGCCTATACAGCCCCAGCATTTT. This codes for CASSFRGTGPIQPQHF.

As to this clone: Other nucleotide sequences from this sample produce the same CDR3. V usage is TRBV18 and J usage is TRBJ1-5; 8 nucleotides line up with TRBD1. The CDR3 is 15 residues long. V shed 4 bases, J shed 2 bases, and the junction held 4 bases outside the gene matches. Germline V gene sequence: CDR1 KGHSH, CDR2 LQKENI. In nucleotides, the CDR3 is TGTGCCAGCTCACACGACAGGGGTGGCAATCAGCCCCAGCATTTT. Amino acid sequence: CASSHDRGGNQPQHF.

The V call is TRBV6-2 or TRBV6-3, the J call TRBJ2-5; D call uncertain. Looked up from germline, CDR1 is MNHEY and CDR2 is SVGEGT. Trimming removed 0 bases from V and 4 bases from J, with 9 bases in between. The CDR3 runs to 14 residues. The CDR3 loop reads CASSYSGRRETQYF. The CDR3 DNA is TGTGCCAGCAGTTACTCGGGCAGGCGAGAGACCCAGTACTTC.

This chain connects TRBV6-5 to TRBJ1-2; no clear D. The germline V and J ends were trimmed by 5 bases and 4 bases, with 8 bases remaining between them. The CDR3 loop spans 12 amino acids. Germline V lookup: CDR1 MNHEY, CDR2 SVGAGI. The CDR3 sequence is CASSRGGYGYTF. The CDR3 coding sequence is TGTGCCAGCAGTCGAGGAGGCTATGGCTACACCTTC.

V usage is TRBV27 and J usage is TRBJ2-5; a possible D gene is TRBD1 (6 bases). Germline lookup yields CDR1 MNHEY and CDR2 SMNVEV (reference sequence). The CDR3 covers 14 residues. V was cut by 1 base and J by 5 bases, with 11 bases left in between. The CDR3 coding sequence is TGTGCCAGCAGTTTATTGGGGGCCCGTGAGACCCAGTACTTC. This encodes CASSLLGARETQYF.

The CDR3: CASAGPGQINSPLHF. The CDR3 region has the DNA TGTGCCAGCGCTGGGCCCGGACAGATAAATTCACCCCTCCACTTT. The chain combines TRBV7-9 with TRBJ1-6, with D tentatively TRBD1 (6 bases). V was trimmed by 8 bases and J by 7 bases, leaving 18 bases between them. This CDR3 comprises 15 residues. Looked up from germline, CDR1 is SEHNR and CDR2 is FQNEAQ (reference sequence).

The chain links TRBV7-2 to TRBJ2-7; 9 bases are shared with TRBD1. Trimming took 5 bases from V and 6 from J; bases not matched to a gene: 11. Germline CDR1 SGHTA, CDR2 FQGNSA. The CDR3 totals 15 residues. CDR3 nucleotides: TGTGCCAGCAGCAGGGACAGGGTGACAGTTAGCGAGCAGTACTTC. The encoded protein is CASSRDRVTVSEQYF. Full variable domain (missing parts from reference TRBV7-2 and TRBJ2-7): GAGVSQSPSNKVTEKGKDVELRCDPISGHTALYWYRQSLGQGLEFLIYFQGNSAPDKSGLPSDRFSAERTGGSVSTLTIQRTQQEDSAVYLCASSRDRVTVSEQYFGPGTRLTVT.

The chain links TRBV5-1 to TRBJ2-2; no clear D. The V end was cut by 1 base, the J end by 4 bases, with 5 bases between. Germline lookup yields CDR1 SGHRS and CDR2 YFSETQ. CDR3 size: 13 residues. The CDR3 nucleotides read TGCGCCAGCAGCTTGTCCATCACCGGGGAGCTGTTTTTT. It encodes CASSLSITGELFF.

The table lists this clone with a count of one. The genes are TRBV9 and TRBJ2-1; D might be TRBD2 (5 bases). Per germline, CDR1 SGDLS and CDR2 YYNGEE. V gave up 0 bases and J gave up 0 bases, with 13 bases separating them. The CDR3 runs 17 residues. CDR3 amino acids: CASSVEPRASSYNEQFF. For the CDR3, the DNA is TGTGCCAGCAGCGTAGAACCGAGGGCGAGCTCCTACAATGAGCAGTTCTTC. The variable domain in full, completed from reference TRBV9 and TRBJ2-1, reads DSGVTQTPKHLITATGQRVTLRCSPRSGDLSVYWYQQSLDQGLQFLIQYYNGEERAKGNILERFSAQQFPDLHSELNLSSLELGDSALYFCASSVEPRASSYNEQFFGPGTRLTVL.

The chain joins TRBV7-2 to TRBJ1-4; the match to TRBD1 covers 7 bases. J was trimmed by 7 bases and V by 0 bases; bases with no gene match: 11. The germline V gene has CDR1 SGHTA and CDR2 FQGNSA. The CDR3 loop spans 17 amino acids. CDR3 nucleotide sequence: TGTGCCAGCAGCTTAGCCCCGGGACAGACCATCTTTGAAAAACTGTTTTTT. It codes for CASSLAPGQTIFEKLFF. The entire variable domain, with the rest obtained from reference TRBV7-2 and TRBJ1-4, is as follows: GAGVSQSPSNKVTEKGKDVELRCDPISGHTALYWYRQSLGQGLEFLIYFQGNSAPDKSGLPSDRFSAERTGGSVSTLTIQRTQQEDSAVYLCASSLAPGQTIFEKLFFGSGTQLSVL.

The rearrangement links TRBV11-2 to TRBJ1-1; unclear D gene. This CDR3 spans 16 amino acids. V was clipped by 4 bases and J by 0 bases, with 15 bases between them. Germline CDR1 and CDR2: SGHAT and FQNNGV. This CDR3 is CASSSNPGVMNTEAFF. The CDR3 bases are TGTGCCAGCAGCTCAAACCCCGGGGTGATGAACACTGAAGCTTTCTTT.

The chain uses TRBV4-2 and TRBJ1-3, with unresolved D. Germline-derived CDR1 and CDR2 are LGHNA and YNFKEQ. This CDR3 region has 15 residues. The ends were cut back, 0 bases at V and 0 bases at J, with 6 bases in the middle. The CDR3 protein is CASSQEAHSGNTIYF. The CDR3 DNA follows: TGTGCCAGCAGCCAAGAGGCCCACTCTGGAAACACCATATATTTT.

Only one count was recorded for this clone. The chain employs TRBV5-1 and TRBJ1-3; D is unresolved. V lost 0 bases, J lost 6 bases, and 13 bases lay in between. This CDR3 has 15 residues. Germline V gene data show CDR1 as SGHRS and CDR2 as YFSETQ. The CDR3 region is CASSLEMAGVNTIYF. Here the CDR3 DNA reads TGCGCCAGCAGCTTGGAAATGGCAGGTGTAAACACCATATATTTT.

The J gene is TRBJ1-1, the V gene TRBV29-1, with 8 bases matching TRBD1. The germline V gene encodes CDR1 SQVTM and CDR2 ANQGSEA. The CDR3 runs to 16 residues. Germline trimming cut 5 bases from V and 5 bases from J; bases unmatched to any gene: 16. The CDR3 here is CSVHAAAGGRRTEAFF. The CDR3 coding sequence is TGCAGCGTTCACGCCGCGGCAGGGGGCCGGAGAACTGAAGCTTTCTTT.

V and J are TRBV28 and TRBJ1-1, with D unresolved. This CDR3 comprises 13 residues. Germline lookup yields CDR1 MDHEN and CDR2 SYDVKM. Between the trimmed V and J ends, which lost 2 bases and 4 bases, there was a span of 8 bases. CDR3 protein: CASSLPLPTEAFF. The CDR3 DNA reads TGTGCCAGCAGTTTACCCCTCCCCACTGAAGCTTTCTTT.

This clone was detected a few times. The gene calls are TRBV6-1 and TRBJ2-7; TRBD2 matches at 9 bases. CDR3 size: 15 residues. The junction had 4 bases not matched to a gene; V was cut back by 3 bases and J by 1 base. Germline CDR1 MNHNS, CDR2 SASEGT. The CDR3 region is CASSDGLAGSYEQYF. CDR3 sequence (DNA): TGTGCCAGCAGTGATGGGCTAGCGGGGTCCTACGAGCAGTACTTC.

V gene TRBV9 combines with J gene TRBJ1-1; possible D gene TRBD1, 5 bases. The germline gives CDR1 SGDLS, CDR2 YYNGEE. The germline V and J ends were trimmed by 0 bases and 3 bases, with 15 bases remaining between them. This CDR3 comprises 16 residues. The CDR3 DNA is TGTGCCAGCAGCGTAGGAACAGGTCGAAGGGACACTGAAGCTTTCTTT. Encoded protein: CASSVGTGRRDTEAFF.

The chain recombines TRBV5-1 with TRBJ2-7, with 8 bases matching TRBD2. The CDR3 totals 17 residues. J lost 5 bases, V lost 1 base, and 14 bases had no gene match. The germline CDR1 and CDR2 sequences are SGHRS and YFSETQ. The CDR3 region has the DNA TGCGCCAGCAGCTTGCGGCCGGGAGGGGCCTTCGGGAACGAGCAGTACTTC. Translation: CASSLRPGGAFGNEQYF.

CDR3 protein: CASSLRTDIMNTEAFF. DNA of the CDR3: TGTGCCAGCAGCTTAAGGACAGATATCATGAACACTGAAGCTTTCTTT. The rearrangement joins TRBV7-2 to TRBJ1-1; D might be TRBD1 (6 bases). The CDR3 extends over 16 amino acids. V was clipped by 2 bases and J by 0 bases, with 13 bases between them. Germline values: CDR1 SGHTA, CDR2 FQGNSA. Filled out from reference TRBV7-2 and TRBJ1-1, the complete variable domain reads GAGVSQSPSNKVTEKGKDVELRCDPISGHTALYWYRQSLGQGLEFLIYFQGNSAPDKSGLPSDRFSAERTGGSVSTLTIQRTQQEDSAVYLCASSLRTDIMNTEAFFGQGTRLTVV.

The rearrangement uses TRBV6-5 and TRBJ1-2; possible D gene TRBD1, 6 bases. V lost 7 bases to trimming and J lost 8 bases, with 17 bases between them. The CDR3 is made up of 13 amino acids. Germline V gene sequence: CDR1 MNHEY, CDR2 SVGAGI. The CDR3 here is CASTWGPGTGYTF. The CDR3 DNA sequence: TGTGCCAGCACCTGGGGGCCCGGCACCGGCTACACCTTC.

The CDR3 protein is CATSVTGGHYEQYF. As DNA, the CDR3 is TGTGCCACCAGTGTTACCGGGGGGCACTACGAGCAGTACTTC. This chain links TRBV24-1 with TRBJ2-7, with a possible D match to TRBD2 (7 bases). Trimming removed 5 bases at V and 3 bases at J, with 13 bases between. The CDR3 runs to 14 residues. In germline, CDR1 is KGHDR, CDR2 SFDVKD.

V and J are TRBV7-2 and TRBJ1-2, with TRBD1 identical over 8 bases. The V segment lost 4 bases and the J segment 4 bases; nucleotides outside the gene matches: 17. The CDR3 has 18 amino acids. The germline V gene has CDR1 SGHTA and CDR2 FQGNSA. For the CDR3, the DNA is TGTGCCAGCAGCTCCCCTACAGCAGGGGGCCGAAGTGGCTATGGCTACACCTTC. Protein product: CASSSPTAGGRSGYGYTF.

The chain carries TRBV5-1 and TRBJ1-4; 9 bases line up with TRBD1. V was pared by 0 bases and J by 8 bases, with 8 bases of the junction left unmatched. The CDR3 length is 16 residues. Germline V gives CDR1 SGHRS, CDR2 YFSETQ. CDR3 sequence: CASSLEIGTGQEKLFF. CDR3 sequence (DNA): TGCGCCAGCAGCTTGGAGATTGGGACAGGGCAGGAAAAACTGTTTTTT. Full variable domain (missing parts from reference TRBV5-1 and TRBJ1-4): KAGVTQTPRYLIKTRGQQVTLSCSPISGHRSVSWYQQTPGQGLQFLFEYFSETQRNKGNFPGRFSGRQFSNSRSEMNVSTLELGDSALYLCASSLEIGTGQEKLFFGSGTQLSVL.

V usage is TRBV28 and J usage is TRBJ2-5; the D gene is possibly TRBD1 (5 bases). The germline gives CDR1 MDHEN, CDR2 SYDVKM. There are 12 residues in the CDR3. V was pared by 8 bases and J by 2 bases, with 9 bases between. The CDR3 spells CASGGAQETQYF. CDR3 sequence (DNA): TGTGCCAGCGGTGGGGCACAAGAGACCCAGTACTTC.

The V gene is TRBV2, the J gene TRBJ2-7; D is possibly TRBD2 (7 bases). Trimming shortened V by 6 bases and J by 6 bases, and 15 bases separated the two germline ends. Germline V gene lookup returns CDR1 SNHLY and CDR2 FYNNEI. This CDR3 is built from 13 residues. The CDR3 sequence: CASRDRGRGEQYF. The CDR3 coding sequence is TGTGCCAGCAGGGACAGAGGGAGGGGCGAGCAGTACTTC.

The chain recombines TRBV4-1 with TRBJ2-7, with D perhaps matching TRBD2 (6 bases). V gave up 4 bases and J gave up 3 bases, with 13 bases separating them. The V gene's germline CDR1 is MGHRA and CDR2 YSYEKL. The CDR3 loop spans 14 amino acids. CDR3 DNA sequence: TGCGCCAGCAGCCCTGGGGGGAAGATCTACGAGCAGTACTTC. Translated, it gives CASSPGGKIYEQYF.